This is a list of T cell receptor beta chains from one sample in a study of blood T cells in healthy people across ages. MiXCR was run by TCRdb on the 5' RACE reads, yielding one entry per CDR3 protein. The sample lists over 1,500,000 distinct CDR3 sequences, roughly 43% occurring once. Material for sequencing was blood. These receptors were collected from a human donor in good health. CDR3s include the opening cysteine and the closing phenylalanine or tryptophan. The D gene is left open where the match is weak.

CSPSAGASHGYTF | TRBJ1-2 | - | 13 | TRBV20-1
CATTKGLAGGLDEQYF | - | TRBD2 | 16 | TRBV6-2/TRBV6-3
CASSQDDRWGNQPQHF | TRBJ1-5 | - | 16 | TRBV4-1
CASSRAGAGDVQETQYF | TRBJ2-5 | TRBD2 | 17 | TRBV12-3/TRBV12-4
CASLGQATSYGYTF | TRBJ1-2 | - | 14 | TRBV3-1
CSVGPSGGRNEQFF | TRBJ2-1 | TRBD2 | 14 | TRBV29-1
CASSPREGNYGYTF | TRBJ1-2 | - | 14 | TRBV4-1
CSASGTGSNQPQHF | TRBJ1-5 | TRBD1 | 14 | TRBV20-1
CSVEGDSYEQYF | TRBJ2-7 | TRBD1 | 12 | TRBV29-1
CATGGRRAGGYEQYF | - | - | 15 | TRBV10-3
CASSQDRAGIGSPLHF | TRBJ1-6 | - | 16 | TRBV4-3
CASSLEGGPQPQYF | TRBJ2-3 | - | 14 | TRBV7-2
CASSLGQGDSPRHF | TRBJ1-6 | TRBD1 | 14 | TRBV7-8
CASSVDRGRSGEKLFF | TRBJ1-4 | TRBD1 | 16 | TRBV13
CASSFRRQPNEKLFF | TRBJ1-4 | - | 15 | TRBV7-8
CAISLGQSDEQYF | TRBJ2-7 | TRBD1 | 13 | TRBV10-3
CASSVRDRREKLFF | TRBJ1-4 | TRBD1 | 14 | TRBV9
CSAFTGTGGYYGYTF | TRBJ1-2 | TRBD1 | 15 | TRBV20-1
CASSLETRQGCNEQYF | - | TRBD1 | 16 | TRBV5-7
CASSFGGANGYTF | TRBJ1-2 | - | 13 | TRBV2
CASRLVGTVIYEQYF | TRBJ2-7 | - | 15 | TRBV2
CASSLEFGGGSYNEQFF | TRBJ2-1 | TRBD2 | 17 | TRBV7-2
CAIRTGIEAFF | TRBJ1-1 | - | 11 | TRBV10-3
CASNQGPSNVLTF | TRBJ2-6 | - | 13 | TRBV7-9
CASSITVVESPLHF | TRBJ1-6 | - | 14 | TRBV6-5
CASSALAGGPLTDTQYF | TRBJ2-3 | TRBD2 | 17 | TRBV7-6
CSVDSIGGGGYTF | TRBJ1-2 | - | 13 | TRBV29-1
CASSQQQGGEQNIQYF | TRBJ2-4 | - | 16 | TRBV3-1
CASSQARGANYGYTF | TRBJ1-2 | TRBD1 | 15 | TRBV4-2
CASAQTGINYGYTF | TRBJ1-2 | TRBD1 | 14 | TRBV12-3/TRBV12-4
CASSRRDTEAFF | TRBJ1-1 | - | 12 | TRBV12-3/TRBV12-4
CASSFPDSYEQYF | TRBJ2-7 | - | 13 | TRBV7-9
CATSDGPLETQYF | TRBJ2-5 | - | 13 | TRBV24-1
CSAQRTDQGEFF | TRBJ2-1 | - | 12 | TRBV20-1
CAGSMDGPYTDTQYF | TRBJ2-3 | - | 15 | TRBV5-1
CASSLALPDRVNEQFF | TRBJ2-1 | TRBD1 | 16 | TRBV12-3/TRBV12-4
CASGRSGVNEQFF | TRBJ2-1 | TRBD2 | 13 | TRBV2
CASSVGGALGLGQPQHF | TRBJ1-5 | - | 17 | TRBV6-1
CASSPIRDAANYGYTF | TRBJ1-2 | - | 16 | TRBV18
CASSSRTSGVGETQYF | TRBJ2-5 | TRBD2 | 16 | TRBV5-4
CASTTHDTEAKNIQYF | TRBJ2-4 | - | 16 | TRBV28
CASSLEVRQPNYGYTF | TRBJ1-2 | - | 16 | TRBV7-8
CASSVRAPANYGYTF | TRBJ1-2 | - | 15 | TRBV28
CASSQPQGGVSSNQPQHF | TRBJ1-5 | TRBD1 | 18 | TRBV14
CASSDPPGTGSLPYEQYF | TRBJ2-7 | TRBD1 | 18 | TRBV9
CSVIQTVYNEQFF | TRBJ2-1 | - | 13 | TRBV29-1